This TCR beta chain originates from a study of identical twins. Findings of the study overall: Reduced insertions were recorded for abundant cord blood beta clonotypes, with no such pattern in memory repertoires. Zero-insertion analyses were open to partial confounding by invariant MAIT and iNKT cells.

A note on this clonotype: Its matching antigen is unknown.

The germline V and J ends were trimmed by 3 bases and 3 bases, with 13 bases remaining between them. Germline V gives CDR1 DFQATT, CDR2 SNEGSKA (reference sequence). This CDR3 region has 14 residues. Using its own MiXCR run on the 5' RACE reads, TCRdb lists one record per CDR3 protein. Among some 1,700,000 distinct CDR3 sequences listed, about 32% were seen once. Every one of the donors was a healthy Caucasian. The chain employs TRBV20-1 and TRBJ2-3, with a tentative D call TRBD2 (6 bases). The sequenced sample was cord blood. The receptor was isolated from a newborn girl in good health. CDR3 DNA: TGCAGTGCTAGCGGGGGAAGCACAACAGATACGCAGTATTTT. Encoded protein: CSASGGSTTDTQYF.